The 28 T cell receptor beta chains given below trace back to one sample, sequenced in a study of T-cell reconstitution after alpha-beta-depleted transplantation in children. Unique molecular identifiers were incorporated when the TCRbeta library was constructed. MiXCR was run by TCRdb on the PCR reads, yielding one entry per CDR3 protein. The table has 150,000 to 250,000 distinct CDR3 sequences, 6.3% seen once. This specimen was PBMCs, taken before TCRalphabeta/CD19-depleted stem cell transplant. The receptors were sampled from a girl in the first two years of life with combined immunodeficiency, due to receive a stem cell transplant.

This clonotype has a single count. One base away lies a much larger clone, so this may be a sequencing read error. CDR3 sequence: CASCHRAVGRVVDSEQFF. The CDR3 DNA reads as TGTGCCAGCTGCCACAGAGCGGTGGGGCGGGTAGTTGATAGTGAGCAGTTCTTC. This chain connects TRBV7-8 to TRBJ2-1, with D perhaps given as TRBD1 or TRBD2 (5 bases each). V lost 8 bases and J 9 bases, leaving 32 bases between the germline ends. This CDR3 has 18 amino acids. Germline V gene data show CDR1 as SGHVS and CDR2 as FQNEAQ. The full variable domain, with the rest looked up from reference TRBV7-8 and TRBJ2-1, is GAGVSQSPRYKVAKRGQDVALRCDPISGHVSLFWYQQALGQGPEFLTYFQNEAQLDKSGLPSDRFFAERPEGSVSTLKIQRTQQEDSAVYLCASCHRAVGRVVDSEQFFGPGTRLTVL.

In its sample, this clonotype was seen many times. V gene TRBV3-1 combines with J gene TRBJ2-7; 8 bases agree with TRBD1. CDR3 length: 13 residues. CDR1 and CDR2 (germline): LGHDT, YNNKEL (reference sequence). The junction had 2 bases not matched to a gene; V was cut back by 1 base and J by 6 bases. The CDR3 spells CASSQVRGREQYF. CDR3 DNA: TGTGCCAGCAGCCAAGTCAGGGGGCGCGAGCAGTACTTC.

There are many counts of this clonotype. CDR3 loop: CSAASGTRGGYEQYF. The CDR3 DNA is TGCAGTGCTGCCTCCGGGACTAGGGGTGGGTACGAGCAGTACTTC. The rearrangement uses TRBV20-1 and TRBJ2-7; 8 nucleotides agree with TRBD2. Germline V gene lookup returns CDR1 DFQATT and CDR2 SNEGSKA (reference sequence). The V gene end was trimmed by 5 bases and the J gene end by 4 bases; junction bases not matched to a gene: 13. The CDR3 runs 15 residues.

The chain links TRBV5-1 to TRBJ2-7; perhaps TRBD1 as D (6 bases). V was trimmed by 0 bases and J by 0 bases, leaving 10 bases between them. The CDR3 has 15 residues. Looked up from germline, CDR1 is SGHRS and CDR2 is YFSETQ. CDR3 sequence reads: CASSLAQGSSYEQYF. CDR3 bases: TGCGCCAGCAGCTTGGCGCAGGGGAGCTCCTACGAGCAGTACTTC.

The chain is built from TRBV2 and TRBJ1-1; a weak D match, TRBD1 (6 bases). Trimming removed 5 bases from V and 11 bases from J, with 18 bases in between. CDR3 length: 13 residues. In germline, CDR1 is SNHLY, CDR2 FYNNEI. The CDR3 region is CASSSTGAGVAFF. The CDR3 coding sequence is TGTGCCAGCAGTTCCACCGGGGCAGGGGTTGCTTTCTTT.

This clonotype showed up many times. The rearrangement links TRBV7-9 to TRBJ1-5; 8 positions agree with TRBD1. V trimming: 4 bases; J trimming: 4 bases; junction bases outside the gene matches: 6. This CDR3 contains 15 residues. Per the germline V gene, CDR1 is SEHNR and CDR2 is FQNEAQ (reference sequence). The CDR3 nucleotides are TGTGCCAGCAGCTCTGGGACAGGCGGGAATCAGCCCCAGCATTTT. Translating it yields CASSSGTGGNQPQHF.

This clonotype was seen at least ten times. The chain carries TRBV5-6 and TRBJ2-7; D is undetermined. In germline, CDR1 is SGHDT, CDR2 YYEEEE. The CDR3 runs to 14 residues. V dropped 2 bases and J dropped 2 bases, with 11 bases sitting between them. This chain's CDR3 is CASSFPEFPYEQYF. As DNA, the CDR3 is TGTGCCAGCAGCTTCCCCGAATTCCCCTACGAGCAGTACTTC. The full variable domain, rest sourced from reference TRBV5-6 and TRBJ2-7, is DAGVTQSPTHLIKTRGQQVTLRCSPKSGHDTVSWYQQALGQGPQFIFQYYEEEERQRGNFPDRFSGHQFPNYSSELNVNALLLGDSALYLCASSFPEFPYEQYFGPGTRLTVT.

The CDR3 sequence: CSASAPQGGRETQYF. CDR3 nucleotides: TGCAGTGCTAGTGCCCCACAGGGCGGGAGAGAGACCCAGTACTTC. The chain recombines TRBV20-1 with TRBJ2-5, with a weak D call TRBD2 (7 bases). The V gene lost 3 bases and the J gene lost 4 bases, with 18 bases spanning the gap. CDR1 is DFQATT, CDR2 SNEGSKA, per germline (reference sequence). The length of the CDR3 is 15 residues.

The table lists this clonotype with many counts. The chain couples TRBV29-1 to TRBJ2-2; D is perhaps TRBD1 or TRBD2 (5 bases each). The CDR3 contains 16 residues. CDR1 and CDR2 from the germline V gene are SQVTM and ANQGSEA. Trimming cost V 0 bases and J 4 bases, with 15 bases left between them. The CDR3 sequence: CSVEDGDPPSTGELFF. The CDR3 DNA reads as TGCAGCGTTGAAGATGGGGACCCACCGTCCACCGGGGAGCTGTTTTTT.

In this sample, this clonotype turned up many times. As DNA, the CDR3 is TGCAGCGTTGATCGGGCGGACCCCAAAAACATTCAGTACTTC. Its translation: CSVDRADPKNIQYF. The chain links TRBV29-1 to TRBJ2-4; no definite D call. Germline V gene sequence: CDR1 SQVTM, CDR2 ANQGSEA. CDR3 size: 14 residues. With 3 bases removed from V and 2 bases from J, the gap between germline ends came to 11 bases.

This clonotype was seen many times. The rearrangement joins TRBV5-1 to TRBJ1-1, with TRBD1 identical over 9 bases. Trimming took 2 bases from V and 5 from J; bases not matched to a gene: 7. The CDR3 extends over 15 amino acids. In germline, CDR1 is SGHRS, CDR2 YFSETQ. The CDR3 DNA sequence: TGCGCCAGCAGCTTTAGCGGACAGGGGTGGACTGAAGCTTTCTTT. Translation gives CASSFSGQGWTEAFF.

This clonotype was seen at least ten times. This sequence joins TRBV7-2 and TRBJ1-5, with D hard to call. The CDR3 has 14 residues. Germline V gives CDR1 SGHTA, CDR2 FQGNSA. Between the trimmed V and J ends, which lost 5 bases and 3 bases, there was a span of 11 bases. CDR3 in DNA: TGTGCCAGCAGCCCTCAGGTGTCCAATCAGCCCCAGCATTTT. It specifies CASSPQVSNQPQHF.

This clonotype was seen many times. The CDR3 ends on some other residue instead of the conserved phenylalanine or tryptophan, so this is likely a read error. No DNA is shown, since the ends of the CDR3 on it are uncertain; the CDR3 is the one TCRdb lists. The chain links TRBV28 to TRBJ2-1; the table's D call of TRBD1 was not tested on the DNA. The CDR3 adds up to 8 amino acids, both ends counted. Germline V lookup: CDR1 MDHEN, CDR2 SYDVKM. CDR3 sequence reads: CASSSPQI.

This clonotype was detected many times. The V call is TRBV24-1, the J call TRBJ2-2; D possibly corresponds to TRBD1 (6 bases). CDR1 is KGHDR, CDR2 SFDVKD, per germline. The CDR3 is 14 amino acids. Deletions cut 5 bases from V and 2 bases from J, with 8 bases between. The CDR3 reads CATSGTENTGELFF. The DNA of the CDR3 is TGTGCCACCAGTGGGACAGAAAACACCGGGGAGCTGTTTTTT.

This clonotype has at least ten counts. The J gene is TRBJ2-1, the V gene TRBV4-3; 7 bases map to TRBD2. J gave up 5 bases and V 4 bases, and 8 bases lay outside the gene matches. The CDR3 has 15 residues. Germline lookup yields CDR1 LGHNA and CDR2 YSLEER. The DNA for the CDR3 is TGCGCCAGCAGCCGTTCCGGGACTACAAACAATGAGCAGTTCTTC. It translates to CASSRSGTTNNEQFF.

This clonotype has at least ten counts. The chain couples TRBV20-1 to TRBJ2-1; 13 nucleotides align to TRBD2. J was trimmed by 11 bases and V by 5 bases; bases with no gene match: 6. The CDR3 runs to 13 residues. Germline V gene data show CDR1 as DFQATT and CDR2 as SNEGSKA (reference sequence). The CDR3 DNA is TGCAGTGCTCGGACTAGCGGGAGCAACAAGCAGTTCTTC. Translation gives CSARTSGSNKQFF.

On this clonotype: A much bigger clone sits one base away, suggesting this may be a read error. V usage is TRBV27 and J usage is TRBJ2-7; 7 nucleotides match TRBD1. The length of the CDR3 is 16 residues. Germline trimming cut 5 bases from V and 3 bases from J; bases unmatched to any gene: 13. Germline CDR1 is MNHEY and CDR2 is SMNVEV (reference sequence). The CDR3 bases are TGTGCCAGCAGTAGGTTAGTGGGGACAGAAGTCTACGAGCAGTACTTC. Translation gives CASSRLVGTEVYEQYF.

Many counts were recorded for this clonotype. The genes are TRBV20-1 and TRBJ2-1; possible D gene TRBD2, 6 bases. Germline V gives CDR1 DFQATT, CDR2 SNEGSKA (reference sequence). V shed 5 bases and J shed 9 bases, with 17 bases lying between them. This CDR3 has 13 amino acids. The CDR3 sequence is CSAPRREDGEQFF. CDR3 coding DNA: TGCAGTGCTCCCAGGAGGGAGGACGGTGAGCAGTTCTTC.

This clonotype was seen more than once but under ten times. The CDR3 protein is CSAPMGPVPLEWPNEKLFF. The CDR3 DNA sequence: TGCAGTGCTCCCATGGGCCCCGTCCCCTTAGAATGGCCGAATGAAAAACTGTTTTTT. V and J are TRBV20-1 and TRBJ1-4; D is unclear. Trimming cost V 5 bases and J 5 bases, with 30 bases left between them. The germline V gene encodes CDR1 DFQATT and CDR2 SNEGSKA (reference sequence). This CDR3 is 19 amino acids long.

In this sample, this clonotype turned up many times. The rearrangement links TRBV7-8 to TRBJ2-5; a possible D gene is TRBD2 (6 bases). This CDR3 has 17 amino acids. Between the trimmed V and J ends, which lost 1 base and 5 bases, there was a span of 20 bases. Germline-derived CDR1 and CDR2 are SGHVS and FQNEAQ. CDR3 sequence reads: CASSLGRVRMFGETQYF. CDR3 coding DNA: TGTGCCAGCAGCTTAGGGAGGGTTAGGATGTTCGGGGAGACCCAGTACTTC.

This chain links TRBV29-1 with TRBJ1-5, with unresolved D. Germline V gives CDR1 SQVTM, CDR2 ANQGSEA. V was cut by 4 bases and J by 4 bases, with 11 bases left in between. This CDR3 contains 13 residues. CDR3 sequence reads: CSVARGLNQPQHF. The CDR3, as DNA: TGCAGCGTTGCTCGGGGTTTAAATCAGCCCCAGCATTTT.

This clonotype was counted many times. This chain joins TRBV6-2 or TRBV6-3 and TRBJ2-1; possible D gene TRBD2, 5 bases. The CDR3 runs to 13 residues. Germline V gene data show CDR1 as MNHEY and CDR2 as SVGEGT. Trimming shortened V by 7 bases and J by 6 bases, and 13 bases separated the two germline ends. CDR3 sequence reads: CASIRRPGNEQFF. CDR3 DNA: TGTGCCAGCATTCGGAGGCCCGGCAATGAGCAGTTCTTC.

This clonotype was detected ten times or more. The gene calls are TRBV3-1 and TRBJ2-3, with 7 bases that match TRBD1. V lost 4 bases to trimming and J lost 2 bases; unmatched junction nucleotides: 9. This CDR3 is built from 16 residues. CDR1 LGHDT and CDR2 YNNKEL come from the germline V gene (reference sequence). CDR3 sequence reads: CASSPHEGAFTDTQYF. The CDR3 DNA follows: TGTGCCAGCAGCCCCCATGAGGGGGCTTTCACAGATACGCAGTATTTT.

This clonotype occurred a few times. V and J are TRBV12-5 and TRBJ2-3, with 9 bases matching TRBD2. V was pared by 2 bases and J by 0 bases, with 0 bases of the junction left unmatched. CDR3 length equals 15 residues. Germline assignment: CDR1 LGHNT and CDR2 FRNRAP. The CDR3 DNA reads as TGTGCTAGTGGTTTGCTAGCGGGGAGCACAGATACGCAGTATTTT. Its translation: CASGLLAGSTDTQYF.

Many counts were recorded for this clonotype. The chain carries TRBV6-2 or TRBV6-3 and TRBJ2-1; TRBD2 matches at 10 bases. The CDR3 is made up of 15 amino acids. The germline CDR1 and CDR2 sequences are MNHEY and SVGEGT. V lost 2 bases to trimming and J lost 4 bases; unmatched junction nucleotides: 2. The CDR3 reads CASSYGTSEYNEQFF. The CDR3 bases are TGTGCCAGCAGTTACGGGACTAGCGAGTACAATGAGCAGTTCTTC.

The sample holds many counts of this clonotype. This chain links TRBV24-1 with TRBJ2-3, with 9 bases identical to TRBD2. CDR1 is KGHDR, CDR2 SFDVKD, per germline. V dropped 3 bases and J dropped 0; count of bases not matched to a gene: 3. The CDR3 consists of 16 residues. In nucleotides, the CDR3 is TGTGCCACCAGTGATCGACTAGCGGCTAGCACAGATACGCAGTATTTT. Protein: CATSDRLAASTDTQYF.

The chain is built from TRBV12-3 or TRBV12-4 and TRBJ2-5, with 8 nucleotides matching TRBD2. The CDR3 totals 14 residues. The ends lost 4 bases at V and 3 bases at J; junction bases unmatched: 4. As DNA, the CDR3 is TGTGCCAGCAGTTCTCTAGCGGGCAAAGAGACCCAGTACTTC. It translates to CASSSLAGKETQYF.

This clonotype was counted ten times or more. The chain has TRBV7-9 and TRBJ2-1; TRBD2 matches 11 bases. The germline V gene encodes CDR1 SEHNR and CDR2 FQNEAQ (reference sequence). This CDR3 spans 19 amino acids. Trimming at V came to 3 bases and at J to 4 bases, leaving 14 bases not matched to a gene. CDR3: CASSFPMGTSGSPYNEQFF. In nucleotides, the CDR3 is TGTGCCAGCAGCTTCCCAATGGGGACTAGCGGATCTCCTTACAATGAGCAGTTCTTC. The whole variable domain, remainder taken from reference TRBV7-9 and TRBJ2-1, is DTGVSQNPRHKITKRGQNVTFRCDPISEHNRLYWYRQTLGQGPEFLTYFQNEAQLEKSRLLSDRFSAERPKGSFSTLEIQRTEQGDSAMYLCASSFPMGTSGSPYNEQFFGPGTRLTVL.